A selection of T cell receptor beta chains follows, all from one sample in a study of shared clonotypes between healthy human individuals. Libraries were prepared by immunoSEQ multiplex PCR; TCRdb keeps only in-frame clonotypes and omits some of them. The data hold some 2,100,000 clones, with approximately 94% observed a single time. The sequencing sample was made of naive CD4+ T cells sorted from blood. These receptor sequences come from a man aged 18-30 years in good health. The CDR3 runs from the conserved cysteine through the conserved F or W.

j_gene,v_gene,CDR3aa
TRBJ2-7,TRBV6-4,CASSSGTYEQYF
TRBJ1-4,TRBV14,CASSQGLREKLFF
TRBJ2-1,TRBV30,CAWTGSGRNEQFF
TRBJ1-4,TRBV18,CASFPGLNEKLFF
TRBJ2-1,TRBV29-1,CSPTGTRSGEQFF
TRBJ1-1,TRBV28,CASSPPNRGRNTEAFF
TRBJ2-5,TRBV5-1,CASSLWGDQETQYF
TRBJ1-6,TRBV5-4,CASSFPGQGSPLHF
TRBJ1-6,TRBV7-6,CASSDPSNSPLHF
TRBJ2-3,TRBV4-3,CASSQGPLGTDTQYF
TRBJ2-5,TRBV11-2,CASTLLEGTQYF
TRBJ2-3,TRBV12-5,CASGFDTQYF
TRBJ1-5,TRBV5-5,CASSLVGQPQHF
TRBJ1-2,TRBV5-4,CASSLGGPTNYGYTF
TRBJ2-5,TRBV18,CASSPPGGETQYF
TRBJ1-2,TRBV5-4,CASSFGTGVIYGYTF
TRBJ2-5,TRBV5-1,CASTPGPGTEETQYF
TRBJ1-2,TRBV5-4,CASSLAGQAANYGYTF
TRBJ1-6,TRBV11-2,CASRLTGESPLHF
TRBJ2-3,TRBV5-1,CASSHLAHSGRGTDTQYF
TRBJ2-6,TRBV30,CASRRDSGANVLTF
TRBJ1-2,TRBV10-3,CAISGLAGLGYTF
TRBJ2-7,TRBV6-6,CASSSGTGTYEQYF
TRBJ2-3,TRBV5-1,CASSRDTDTQYF
TRBJ1-2,TRBV30,CAWSVGGAVGYTF
TRBJ2-3,TRBV5-1,CASSLQDTDTQYF
TRBJ1-6,TRBV18,CASSPTAGDNSPLHF
TRBJ1-1,TRBV28,CASSDRVFSGNTEAFF
TRBJ2-7,TRBV6-6,CASSSSGVSNEQYF
TRBJ2-7,TRBV18,CASSPGPSYEQYF
TRBJ2-1,TRBV5-5,CASSYRLAGGSYNEQFF
TRBJ2-7,TRBV6-5,CASKKGLEQYF
TRBJ2-7,TRBV5-1,CASSSGQGSNEQYF
TRBJ2-2,TRBV6-5,CASSYRSLNTGELFF
TRBJ2-3,TRBV10-1,CASSGTSGGTDTQYF
TRBJ2-7,TRBV7-9,CASSVGGGRYEQYF
TRBJ1-5,TRBV18,CASSPNRVNSNQPQHF
TRBJ2-3,TRBV7-9,CASSLDGLRITDTQYF
TRBJ1-1,TRBV7-2,CASSLRGPTGMNEAFF
TRBJ2-5,TRBV11-2,CASSLDGGAQETQYF
TRBJ2-1,TRBV7-2,CASSSGRQEQFF
TRBJ1-1,TRBV6-1,CASFVGRNTEAFF
TRBJ2-1,TRBV6-5,CASSYQGGAQGEQFF
TRBJ2-1,TRBV27,CASSLQGGILNEQFF
TRBJ2-7,TRBV28,CASSLPGARDEQYF
TRBJ1-2,TRBV4-1,CASSQEGTGNYGYTF
TRBJ2-5,TRBV6-1,CASREGGIGQETQYF